This T cell receptor beta chain was identified during a study of T cell clusters in autoimmune cytopenias (dated by TCRdb to between 2018 and 2021). Study-wide context: Per sample, TRB sequencing gave a median depth of roughly 56,000 reads and a median of about 2,500 distinct TRB clonotypes. TRB and IGH repertoires from peripheral blood were sequenced in autoimmune cytopenia patients at active disease and during treatment follow-up, with healthy, CLL and autoimmune hepatitis controls included alongside. The study aimed to test whether autoimmune cytopenia patients carry a disease-specific immune repertoire signature usable as a blood-based biomarker. Points the paper makes about the study in general: The T cell clusters were defined in silico only, and their functional role remained to be validated experimentally. Healthy donors had almost three times as many exclusive TRB clusters as active autoimmune hepatitis patients, a finding consistent with an autoimmunity-wide signature. The cluster-lack signature was not seen for secondary cytopenia versus CLL, apparently masked by the dominant lymphoma-associated repertoire. GLIPH suggested that primary autoimmune cytopenia patients lacked physiological T cell clusters: 55 or so clusters were exclusive to healthy donors versus around 18 exclusive to patients. TRB repertoire shifts, with less even repertoires observed in secondary cytopenia and CLL, were mostly attributed to lymphoma bias rather than autoimmunity.

The CDR3 measures 18 amino acids from cysteine to phenylalanine. The entry carries no DNA sequence. The germline V gene (reference sequence) provides CDR1 GTSNPN and CDR2 SVGIG. For each sample, TRB amplification used approximately 230 ng of peripheral blood genomic DNA, equal to around 34,000 genome equivalents. About this clonotype itself: Its antigen remains unidentified.

TRB rearrangements were amplified by multiplex PCR following a touch-down protocol, with the TRB-A and TRB-B primer pools mixed in one tube. Illumina adapters and sample indices were added to the amplicons through two consecutive PCR reactions performed with Phusion HS II polymerase. The amplicons were gel-purified using the NucleoSpin Gel and PCR Clean-up kit, after which quantification was performed by Qubit and quality was checked on an Agilent 2100 Bioanalyzer. Libraries were sequenced on an Illumina MiSeq using 600-cycle, single-indexed, paired-end runs. Per the source publication's procedure: TRB reads were aligned and assembled with MiXCR version 2.1.12 using the default MiXCR reference library. A clone was defined by each unique CDR3 nucleotide sequence, and the analysis included only productive sequences supported by at least two reads. To assess repertoire diversity, an R script computed alpha-parameterized diversity profiles (alpha 0 to 5), which included the Shannon (alpha 1) and Simpson (alpha 2) indices. The tcR package was used to compute combinatorial TRB VJ usage, which was then compared between cohorts by principal component analysis with ade4. Using GLIPH, TCRbeta CDR3s were clustered on pairs of cohorts matched for age and read depth, and a Wilcoxon test was used to compare cluster frequencies. TCRdb reprocessed the reads, reporting each CDR3 protein sequence once and no DNA. The V and J calls and clone size are TCRdb's, not the authors'. The sample table holds 2,500 to 3,000 distinct CDR3 sequences. About 48% of the sample goes to the ten largest clones.

The sequence joins TRBV30 to TRBJ1-6; TCRdb reports TRBD1, a call that lacks DNA to check it against. This receptor was identified in a human donor with an autoimmune cytopenia or autoimmune hepatitis (not recorded which). The source material was peripheral blood. The CDR3 region has the sequence CAWSVRPGGGGWGSPLHF.